These 2 T cell receptor beta chains originate from one sample sequenced in a study of post-analysis software for immune sequencing data. The antigens these receptors bind are not known. Regarding the study as a whole: Elevated frequency relative to controls characterized 4 or 5 TRBV segments in patients, TRBV5-6, TRBV5-1 and TRBV20-1 among them.

Included in the TCR beta cDNA libraries were unique molecular identifiers. Each CDR3 protein gets one entry after TCRdb re-called the PCR reads with MiXCR. This sample has 650,000 to 850,000 distinct CDR3 sequences, with roughly half found just once. Material: blood. These receptors were collected from a girl between 5 and 17 years old with multiple sclerosis.

The chain has TRBV6-5 and TRBJ1-6; D possibly corresponds to TRBD1 (5 bases). The CDR3 is made up of 15 amino acids. The V end was cut by 4 bases, the J end by 7 bases, with 14 bases between. Germline V gene sequence: CDR1 MNHEY, CDR2 SVGAGI. The CDR3 bases are TGTGCCAGCAGTTCCTCAGGGCGTTGGAATTCACCCCTCCACTTT. As protein: CASSSSGRWNSPLHF.

This clonotype showed up just a few times. The genes are TRBV29-1 and TRBJ2-3; perhaps TRBD1 as D (5 bases). The germline gives CDR1 SQVTM, CDR2 ANQGSEA. Trimming removed 6 bases from V and 2 bases from J, with 15 bases in between. The CDR3 totals 14 residues. In DNA form, the CDR3 reads TGCAGCGTGGGGCACAGGCGATACACAGATACGCAGTATTTT. Amino acids: CSVGHRRYTDTQYF.